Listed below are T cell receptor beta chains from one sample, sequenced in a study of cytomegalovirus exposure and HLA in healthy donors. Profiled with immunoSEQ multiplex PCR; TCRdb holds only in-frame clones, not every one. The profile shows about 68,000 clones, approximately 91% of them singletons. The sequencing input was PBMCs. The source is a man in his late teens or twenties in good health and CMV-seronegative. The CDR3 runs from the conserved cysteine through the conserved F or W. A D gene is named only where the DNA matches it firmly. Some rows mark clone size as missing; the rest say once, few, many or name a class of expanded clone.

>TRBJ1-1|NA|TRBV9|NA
CASSVDGGTEAFF
TGTGCCAGCAGCGTAGACGGGGGCACTGAAGCTTTCTTT
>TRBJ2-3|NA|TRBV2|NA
CATQGYGPVSDTQYF
TGTGCTACCCAGGGGTATGGACCTGTCTCAGATACGCAGTATTTT
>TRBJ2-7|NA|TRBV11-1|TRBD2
CASSLATSGRYEQYF
TGTGCCAGCAGCCTTGCCACTAGCGGGAGGTACGAGCAGTACTTC
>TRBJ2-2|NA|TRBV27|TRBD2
CASSSRNRLAGGPNSAGELFF
TGTGCCAGCAGTTCTCGAAATAGACTAGCGGGAGGGCCAAATTCAGCCGGGGAGCTGTTTTTT
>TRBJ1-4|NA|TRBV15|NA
CATSKQGGSATEKLFF
TGTGCCACCAGCAAACAGGGAGGGAGTGCTACTGAAAAACTGTTTTTT
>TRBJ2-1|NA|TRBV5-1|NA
CASSLGTEDNEQFF
TGCGCCAGCAGCTTAGGGACTGAGGACAATGAGCAGTTCTTC
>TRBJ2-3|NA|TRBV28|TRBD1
CATWTGGADTQYF
TGTGCCACCTGGACAGGGGGTGCTGATACGCAGTATTTT
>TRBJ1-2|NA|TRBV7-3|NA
CAREGYTF
TGTGCCAGAGAGGGCTACACCTTC
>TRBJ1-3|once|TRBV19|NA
CASSPDRIPGNTIYF
TGTGCCAGTAGTCCAGACAGAATCCCTGGAAACACCATATATTTT
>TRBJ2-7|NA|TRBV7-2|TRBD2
CASSLFGTSGRTHEQYF
TGTGCCAGCAGCTTATTCGGGACTAGCGGGAGGACCCACGAGCAGTACTTC